The 14 T cell receptor beta chains presented below share a single source sample, sequenced in a study of beta chain features in type 1 diabetes. Whole-study findings and limits: Type 1 diabetes patients had moderately but significantly shorter TCRB CDR3s in all four CD4+ subsets.

The study reverse transcribed the entire isolated RNA, so it sequenced expressed TCRB transcripts. Clones were read by immunoSEQ multiplex PCR, and TCRdb kept only the in-frame ones, dropping some. The sample records 100,000 to 150,000 clones, 15% to 20% being singletons. These receptors lack a known antigen. Sequencing used central memory CD4+ T cells from blood. These receptors all stem from a man aged 18 to 30 with type 1 diabetes.

This clone has at least ten counts. The chain is built from TRBV11-2 and TRBJ2-7; D is possibly TRBD1 (5 bases). This CDR3 comprises 15 residues. V was trimmed by 1 base and J by 0 bases, leaving 10 bases between them. CDR1 and CDR2 (germline): SGHAT, FQNNGV. Written as DNA, the CDR3 is TGTGCCAGCAGCTTAGCAGGGCCTCTCTCCTACGAGCAGTACTTC. Its translation is CASSLAGPLSYEQYF.

There are a few counts of this clone. The CDR3: CASSRLENTEAFF. Here the CDR3 DNA reads TGTGCCAGCAGCCGATTGGAAAACACTGAAGCTTTCTTT. The chain uses TRBV2 and TRBJ1-1; D unresolved. The CDR3 is 13 amino acids. Germline V gene data show CDR1 as SNHLY and CDR2 as FYNNEI. Trimming left V 6 bases short and J 2 bases short, with 10 bases between.

The chain couples TRBV4-3 to TRBJ2-6; 7 bases match TRBD1. V trimming: 1 base; J trimming: 4 bases; junction bases outside the gene matches: 7. CDR3 length equals 17 residues. CDR1 is LGHNA, CDR2 YSLEER, per germline. This CDR3 reads CASSQARGTAGANVLTF. In nucleotides, the CDR3 is TGCGCCAGCAGCCAAGCTCGAGGGACAGCAGGGGCCAACGTCCTGACTTTC.

Only a few counts were recorded for this clone. The chain links TRBV29-1 to TRBJ1-2, with D possibly being TRBD1 (5 bases). The germline gives CDR1 SQVTM, CDR2 ANQGSEA. Trimming shortened V by 3 bases and J by 7 bases, and 15 bases separated the two germline ends. The CDR3 extends over 13 amino acids. The CDR3: CSVDPAGSGGYTF. CDR3 nucleotides: TGCAGCGTTGATCCCGCAGGGTCCGGTGGCTACACCTTC.

This rearrangement joins TRBV6-6 to TRBJ1-5; no firm D call. Germline lookup yields CDR1 MNHNY and CDR2 SVGAGI (reference sequence). CDR3 length: 13 residues. V was trimmed by 5 bases and J by 4 bases, leaving 9 bases between them. The CDR3 here is CASSEDGNQPQHF. The CDR3 DNA follows: TGTGCCAGCAGTGAGGACGGAAATCAGCCCCAGCATTTT.

The chain combines TRBV7-2 with TRBJ2-7; possibly TRBD2 for D (7 bases). Trimming shortened V by 0 bases and J by 4 bases, and 16 bases separated the two germline ends. Per the germline V gene, CDR1 is SGHTA and CDR2 is FQGNSA. The length of the CDR3 is 16 residues. CDR3 sequence: CASSLALGLGQYEQYF. The DNA for the CDR3 is TGTGCCAGCAGCTTAGCATTAGGACTAGGACAGTACGAGCAGTACTTC.

This clone turned up a few times. This sequence joins TRBV6-5 and TRBJ2-5, with no clear D. This CDR3 has 15 residues. V was trimmed by 2 bases and J by 5 bases, leaving 15 bases between them. Germline V gene data show CDR1 as MNHEY and CDR2 as SVGAGI. The CDR3 region is CASSYSVTRPETQYF. The CDR3 DNA reads TGTGCCAGCAGTTACAGTGTCACGCGCCCGGAGACCCAGTACTTC.

The chain recombines TRBV2 with TRBJ1-1; D not certain. The germline CDR1 and CDR2 sequences are SNHLY and FYNNEI. V lost 4 bases and J 5 bases, leaving 11 bases between the germline ends. The CDR3 is 13 residues long. As DNA, the CDR3 is TGTGCCAGCAGTGGCCCCCTAGGGACTGAAGCTTTCTTT. Amino acids: CASSGPLGTEAFF.

On this clone itself: Other DNA sequences in this specimen translate into the identical CDR3. The rearrangement joins TRBV14 to TRBJ2-3; 11 nucleotides agree with TRBD2. The CDR3 has 16 residues. From germline, CDR1 is SGHDN and CDR2 FVKESK. V lost 3 bases, J lost 0 bases, and 2 bases stayed unmatched. Here the CDR3 DNA reads TGTGCCAGCAGCCAGGGACTAGCGGCTAGCACAGATACGCAGTATTTT. Protein product: CASSQGLAASTDTQYF.

This clone has just a few counts. The V call is TRBV2, the J call TRBJ2-7, with unresolved D. Germline V gives CDR1 SNHLY, CDR2 FYNNEI. The CDR3 consists of 13 residues. Deletions cut 0 bases from V and 5 bases from J, with 8 bases between. This CDR3 is CASSEAWGNEQYF. The CDR3 bases are TGTGCCAGCAGTGAAGCTTGGGGAAACGAGCAGTACTTC. The full variable domain, rest sourced from reference TRBV2 and TRBJ2-7, is EPEVTQTPSHQVTQMGQEVILRCVPISNHLYFYWYRQILGQKVEFLVSFYNNEISEKSEIFDDQFSVERPDGSNFTLKIRSTKLEDSAMYFCASSEAWGNEQYFGPGTRLTVT.

V gene TRBV4-1 combines with J gene TRBJ1-4, with no clear D. This CDR3 has 11 amino acids. V was clipped by 0 bases and J by 14 bases, with 7 bases between them. Germline V gene sequence: CDR1 MGHRA, CDR2 YSYEKL. The CDR3 nucleotides are TGCGCCAGCAGCCAAGAAATGATCCTGTTTTTT. Its protein product is CASSQEMILFF.

This clone has only a few counts. The V gene is TRBV4-1, the J gene TRBJ2-5; no definite D call. Looked up from germline, CDR1 is MGHRA and CDR2 is YSYEKL. The CDR3 is 15 amino acids. V was pared by 0 bases and J by 3 bases, with 11 bases between. The CDR3 DNA sequence: TGCGCCAGCAGCCAAGATTTGGCTAGGGAAGAGACCCAGTACTTC. It encodes CASSQDLAREETQYF.

In this sample, this clone turned up a few times. This chain connects TRBV11-2 to TRBJ2-4; tentative D call: TRBD1 (6 bases). CDR3 size: 14 residues. CDR1 is SGHAT and CDR2 is FQNNGV in the germline V gene. The V gene lost 5 bases and the J gene lost 6 bases, with 14 bases spanning the gap. CDR3 sequence reads: CASSERQVLNIQYF. CDR3 bases: TGTGCCAGCAGCGAAAGACAGGTCCTAAACATTCAGTACTTC. Full variable domain (rest looked up from reference TRBV11-2 and TRBJ2-4): EAGVAQSPRYKIIEKRQSVAFWCNPISGHATLYWYQQILGQGPKLLIQFQNNGVVDDSQLPKDRFSAERLKGVDSTLKIQPAKLEDSAVYLCASSERQVLNIQYFGAGTRLSVL.

The table lists this clone with many counts. V gene TRBV6-5 combines with J gene TRBJ2-5, with D possibly matching TRBD2 (7 bases). V lost 2 bases and J lost 2, with 12 bases in between. The CDR3 is 15 residues long. The germline V gene has CDR1 MNHEY and CDR2 SVGAGI. The CDR3 is CASSYRTRGQETQYF. In nucleotides, the CDR3 is TGTGCCAGCAGTTACCGGACTAGGGGGCAAGAGACCCAGTACTTC.